Below are 27 T cell receptor beta chains sequenced from a single sample in a study of blood T cell repertoires in COVID-19. The repertoire was sequenced with immunoSEQ multiplex PCR; TCRdb's copy has only in-frame clones and lacks some. The sample lists more than 300,000 clones, around 89% seen once, with under 2% in the top ten. Specimen: peripheral blood. Source of these receptors: a woman younger than 45 with COVID-19, enrolled during active disease.

This clone has a handful of counts. This rearrangement joins TRBV29-1 to TRBJ1-3, with TRBD1 matching over 11 bases. From germline, CDR1 is SQVTM and CDR2 ANQGSEA. The V gene end was trimmed by 6 bases and the J gene end by 4 bases; junction bases not matched to a gene: 2. This CDR3 spans 13 amino acids. CDR3 DNA: TGCAGCGTGAGGGACAGGGGGGGAAACACCATATATTTT. It codes for CSVRDRGGNTIYF.

This clone was recorded a few times. The chain is built from TRBV6-5 and TRBJ2-6; tentative D call: TRBD2 (5 bases). The germline CDR1 and CDR2 sequences are MNHEY and SVGAGI. There are 15 residues in the CDR3. CDR3 sequence (DNA): TGTGCAGAGGGAGCCGTAAGCTCTGGGGCCAACGTCCTGACTTTC. Encoded protein: CAEGAVSSGANVLTF.

Written as DNA, the CDR3 is TGTGCCAGTAGACCGCGGGGCCGGGAGTTGGTCTATGGCTACACCTTC. This gives the protein CASRPRGRELVYGYTF. This chain links TRBV19 with TRBJ1-2; weak D call: TRBD1 (5 bases). The ends were cut back, 6 bases at V and 4 bases at J, with 21 bases in the middle. This CDR3 comprises 16 residues. CDR1 and CDR2 from the germline V gene are LNHDA and SQIVND (reference sequence).

The chain links TRBV5-1 to TRBJ2-1, with 7 bases that match TRBD2. Looked up from germline, CDR1 is SGHRS and CDR2 is YFSETQ. CDR3 length equals 17 residues. V trimming: 0 bases; J trimming: 0 bases; junction bases outside the gene matches: 6. The CDR3 region is CASSLDGGLSSYNEQFF. The CDR3 DNA reads TGCGCCAGCAGCTTGGACGGGGGGTTGAGCTCCTACAATGAGCAGTTCTTC.

This chain connects TRBV6-4 to TRBJ2-3, with TRBD2 matching over 10 bases. The V segment lost 0 bases and the J segment 5 bases; nucleotides outside the gene matches: 5. The CDR3 consists of 16 residues. The germline V gene encodes CDR1 MRHNA and CDR2 SNTAGT. The CDR3 bases are TGTGCCAGCAGTGACTCGAGCGGGGGGGCCGTAGATACGCAGTATTTT. Translated, it gives CASSDSSGGAVDTQYF.

The chain recombines TRBV29-1 with TRBJ1-5, with D possibly matching TRBD1 (5 bases). The CDR3 covers 13 residues. V dropped 7 bases and J dropped 5 bases, with 15 bases sitting between them. Germline CDR1 SQVTM, CDR2 ANQGSEA. CDR3 bases: TGCAGCGCTCAACAGGACGAATATCAGCCCCAGCATTTT. This encodes CSAQQDEYQPQHF.

The chain couples TRBV28 to TRBJ1-2; perhaps TRBD1 as D (5 bases). In germline, CDR1 is MDHEN, CDR2 SYDVKM. The germline V and J ends were trimmed by 2 bases and 6 bases, with 16 bases remaining between them. The CDR3 has 15 amino acids. The CDR3 sequence is CASSLGFWAGNGYTF. CDR3 nucleotides: TGTGCCAGCAGTTTAGGTTTTTGGGCAGGGAATGGCTACACCTTC.

This chain links TRBV7-9 with TRBJ1-3, with D possibly being TRBD1 (5 bases). The CDR3 spans 14 residues. Per the germline V gene, CDR1 is SEHNR and CDR2 is FQNEAQ (reference sequence). Between the trimmed V and J ends, which lost 8 bases and 0 bases, there was a span of 11 bases. The CDR3 here is CASHYRNSGNTIYF. CDR3 DNA: TGTGCCAGCCATTACAGGAACTCTGGAAACACCATATATTTT. Supplemented by reference TRBV7-9 and TRBJ1-3, the full variable domain reads DTGVSQNPRHKITKRGQNVTFRCDPISEHNRLYWYRQTLGQGPEFLTYFQNEAQLEKSRLLSDRFSAERPKGSFSTLEIQRTEQGDSAMYLCASHYRNSGNTIYFGEGSWLTVV.

DNA of the CDR3: TGTGCCAGCAGTGAAGCTCACCGTCGGGGGGGAACCTACGAGCAGTACTTC. This sequence encodes CASSEAHRRGGTYEQYF. This sequence joins TRBV2 and TRBJ2-7; 8 positions agree with TRBD2. Germline trimming cut 0 bases from V and 2 bases from J; bases unmatched to any gene: 9. This CDR3 is built from 17 residues. Germline loops: CDR1 SNHLY, CDR2 FYNNEI. Using reference TRBV2 and TRBJ2-7 for the parts outside the CDR3, the full variable domain is EPEVTQTPSHQVTQMGQEVILRCVPISNHLYFYWYRQILGQKVEFLVSFYNNEISEKSEIFDDQFSVERPDGSNFTLKIRSTKLEDSAMYFCASSEAHRRGGTYEQYFGPGTRLTVT.

The CDR3 DNA reads as TGTGCCAGCAGTCAACAGGGCTACGAGCAGTACGTC. It translates to CASSQQGYEQYV. The chain couples TRBV28 to TRBJ2-7, with D perhaps matching TRBD1 (6 bases). The V gene's germline CDR1 is MDHEN and CDR2 SYDVKM. The CDR3 consists of 12 residues. The V end lost 5 bases, the J end lost 3 bases, and 8 bases lay between the germline ends.

The CDR3 DNA sequence: TGCGCCAGCAAGCCTGGGGAGGGGACATATGGCTACACCTTC. It encodes CASKPGEGTYGYTF. The chain couples TRBV5-1 to TRBJ1-2, with TRBD1 as a possible D gene (6 bases). Trimming took 6 bases from V and 5 from J, leaving 17 bases between them. Germline V gene data show CDR1 as SGHRS and CDR2 as YFSETQ. This CDR3 contains 14 residues.

This clone came up a few times. The rearrangement links TRBV5-1 to TRBJ1-2; D perhaps matches TRBD1 (5 bases). Per germline, CDR1 SGHRS and CDR2 YFSETQ. The V and J ends lost 6 bases and 3 bases respectively, with 18 bases between them. The CDR3 covers 15 residues. Written as DNA, the CDR3 is TGCGCCAGCAAACCCCGCTGGCAGGGCGACTATGGCTACACCTTC. Its translation is CASKPRWQGDYGYTF.

The chain joins TRBV28 to TRBJ2-7; 8 bases match TRBD1. Germline trimming cut 7 bases from V and 6 bases from J; bases unmatched to any gene: 8. The CDR3 spans 13 residues. Germline CDR1 reads MDHEN; CDR2 reads SYDVKM. The CDR3 loop is CASTPQGAGEQYV. The CDR3 bases are TGTGCCAGCACCCCGCAGGGGGCGGGCGAGCAGTACGTC.

The chain is built from TRBV6-1 and TRBJ2-5; 8 positions match TRBD1. With 2 bases clipped from V and 5 bases from J, the junction kept 10 bases outside the gene matches. Germline lookup yields CDR1 MNHNS and CDR2 SASEGT. This CDR3 is built from 16 residues. The chain's CDR3 is CASSELGQGWLETQYF. The CDR3 region has the DNA TGTGCCAGCAGTGAATTAGGACAGGGTTGGTTGGAGACCCAGTACTTC.

The V gene is TRBV12-5, the J gene TRBJ1-3, with TRBD1 matching 7 bases. The germline V gene encodes CDR1 LGHNT and CDR2 FRNRAP. The CDR3 consists of 16 residues. Trimming took 9 bases from V and 3 from J; bases not matched to a gene: 14. The CDR3 coding sequence is TGTGCTAGCCTCCCGGCGACAGGGTTAAATGGAAACACCATATATTTT. Encoded protein: CASLPATGLNGNTIYF.

The chain couples TRBV12-5 to TRBJ1-1; D gene uncertain. With 3 bases removed from V and 3 bases from J, the gap between germline ends came to 8 bases. This CDR3 contains 13 residues. Germline CDR1 and CDR2: LGHNT and FRNRAP. The CDR3 is CASGFGEDTEAFF. Written as DNA, the CDR3 is TGTGCTAGTGGTTTCGGAGAGGACACTGAAGCTTTCTTT. The full variable domain, in which reference TRBV12-5 and TRBJ1-1 provide the parts outside the CDR3, is DARVTQTPRHKVTEMGQEVTMRCQPILGHNTVFWYRQTMMQGLELLAYFRNRAPLDDSGMPKDRFSAEMPDATLATLKIQPSEPRDSAVYFCASGFGEDTEAFFGQGTRLTVV.

The chain has TRBV21-1 and TRBJ2-1; TRBD2 is taken as the D call from the table, unchecked against the DNA. TRBV21-1 is a known pseudogene. This CDR3 contains 17 residues. The CDR3 spells CASSKEGRGPILCEQFF. The CDR3 region has the DNA TGTGCCAGCAGCAAAGAGGGGCGGGGCCCTATCCTTTGTGAGCAGTTCTTC.

The chain carries TRBV27 and TRBJ2-5; 11 bases are a match to TRBD2. Germline loops: CDR1 MNHEY, CDR2 SMNVEV (reference sequence). The CDR3 length is 15 residues. With V trimmed by 6 bases and J by 4 bases, 7 bases remained unmatched. In nucleotides, the CDR3 is TGTGCCAGCAGCCCCCAACTAGCGGGGGTAGAGACCCAGTACTTC. It encodes CASSPQLAGVETQYF.

This chain uses TRBV10-3 with TRBJ2-1; 9 nucleotides match TRBD2. The CDR3 covers 14 residues. Germline V gene lookup returns CDR1 ENHRY and CDR2 SYGVKD. J gave up 5 bases and V 3 bases, and 2 bases lay outside the gene matches. CDR3: CAISDRTSDNEQFF. In DNA, the CDR3 is TGTGCCATCAGTGATAGGACTAGCGACAATGAGCAGTTCTTC.

This chain connects TRBV29-1 to TRBJ1-3; TRBD1 matches 8 bases. The junction had 14 bases not matched to a gene; V was cut back by 7 bases and J by 3 bases. Germline V CDR1 and CDR2: SQVTM, ANQGSEA. The CDR3 consists of 16 residues. The DNA for the CDR3 is TGCAGCGCCCTAGGGCCCCGGACAGGGCGTGGAAACACCATATATTTT. Translating gives CSALGPRTGRGNTIYF.

The chain carries TRBV29-1 and TRBJ1-1; 7 positions agree with TRBD1. The CDR3 extends over 14 amino acids. After removal of 5 bases from V and 1 base from J, the junction contained 7 bases not matched to a gene. Looked up from germline, CDR1 is SQVTM and CDR2 is ANQGSEA. The CDR3 DNA reads TGCAGCGTTAACCCCGGGACAGAGAACACTGAAGCTTTCTTT. Amino acids: CSVNPGTENTEAFF.

This clone has a handful of counts. The chain couples TRBV6-5 to TRBJ1-3; perhaps TRBD1 as D (5 bases). The CDR3 length is 16 residues. Germline CDR1 MNHEY, CDR2 SVGAGI. Trimming left V 2 bases short and J 2 bases short, with 13 bases between. Here the CDR3 reads CASSYSSRGTGNTIYF. The CDR3 DNA is TGTGCCAGCAGTTACAGTAGTAGGGGAACTGGAAACACCATATATTTT.

This sequence joins TRBV15 and TRBJ1-6; D is unclear. Germline assignment: CDR1 LNHNV and CDR2 YYDKDF (reference sequence). CDR3 size: 15 residues. V lost 8 bases to trimming and J lost 3 bases, with 14 bases between them. In nucleotides, the CDR3 is TGTGCCACCGCCTATACTCGAGACTATAATTCACCCCTCCACTTT. It yields the protein CATAYTRDYNSPLHF.

V usage is TRBV15 and J usage is TRBJ2-7, with 12 nucleotides matching TRBD1. V shed 5 bases, J shed 5 bases, and the junction held 10 bases outside the gene matches. In germline, CDR1 is LNHNV, CDR2 YYDKDF (reference sequence). The CDR3 totals 16 residues. For the CDR3, the DNA is TGTGCCACCAGCCGTCATCCGGGACAGGGGGCCCACGAGCAGTACGTC. Its translation: CATSRHPGQGAHEQYV.

This clone occurred once. The genes are TRBV9 and TRBJ2-2; D is undetermined. The length of the CDR3 is 14 residues. The ends were cut back, 1 base at V and 4 bases at J, with 8 bases in the middle. The germline V gene encodes CDR1 SGDLS and CDR2 YYNGEE. The CDR3 is CASSVKYSTGELFF. The CDR3 nucleotides are TGTGCCAGCAGCGTAAAATACAGCACCGGGGAGCTGTTTTTT.

In regard to this clone: This specimen includes other DNA sequences encoding the same CDR3. The chain recombines TRBV5-4 with TRBJ1-2, with a weak D call TRBD1 (5 bases). Germline CDR1 and CDR2: SGHNT and YYREEE (reference sequence). There are 13 residues in the CDR3. V was trimmed by 2 bases and J by 1 base, leaving 6 bases between them. CDR3 in amino acids: CASSLDSNYGYTF. The CDR3 DNA sequence: TGTGCCAGCAGCTTAGACAGTAACTATGGCTACACCTTC.

The chain recombines TRBV5-1 with TRBJ1-1; tentative D call: TRBD1 (6 bases). The germline V gene has CDR1 SGHRS and CDR2 YFSETQ. The ends were cut back, 3 bases at V and 5 bases at J, with 14 bases in the middle. The CDR3 spans 14 residues. The CDR3 DNA reads TGCGCCAGCAGCTACGACTCCCAGGGGACTGAAGCTTTCTTT. It codes for CASSYDSQGTEAFF.